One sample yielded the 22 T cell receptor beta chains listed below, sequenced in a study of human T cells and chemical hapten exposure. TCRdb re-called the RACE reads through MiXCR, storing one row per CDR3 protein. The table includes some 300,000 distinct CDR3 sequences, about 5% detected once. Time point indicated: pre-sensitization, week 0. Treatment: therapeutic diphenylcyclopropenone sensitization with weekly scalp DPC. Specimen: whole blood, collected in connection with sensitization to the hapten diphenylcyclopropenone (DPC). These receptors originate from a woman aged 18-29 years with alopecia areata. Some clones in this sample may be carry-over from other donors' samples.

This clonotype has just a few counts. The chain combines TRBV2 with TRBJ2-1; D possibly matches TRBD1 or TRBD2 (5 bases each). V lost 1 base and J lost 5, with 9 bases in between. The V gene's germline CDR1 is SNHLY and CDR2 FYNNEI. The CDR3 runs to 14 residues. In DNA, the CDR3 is TGTGCCAGCAGTGAAGGGGGGACCAACAATGAGCAGTTCTTC. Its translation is CASSEGGTNNEQFF.

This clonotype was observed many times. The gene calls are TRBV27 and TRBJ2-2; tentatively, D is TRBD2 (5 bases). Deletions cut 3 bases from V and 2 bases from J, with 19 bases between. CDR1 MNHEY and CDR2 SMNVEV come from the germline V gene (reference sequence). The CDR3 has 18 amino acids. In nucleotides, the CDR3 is TGTGCCAGCAGTTTTTCCGGGGTCCGGGTACAAAACACCGGGGAGCTGTTTTTT. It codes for CASSFSGVRVQNTGELFF.

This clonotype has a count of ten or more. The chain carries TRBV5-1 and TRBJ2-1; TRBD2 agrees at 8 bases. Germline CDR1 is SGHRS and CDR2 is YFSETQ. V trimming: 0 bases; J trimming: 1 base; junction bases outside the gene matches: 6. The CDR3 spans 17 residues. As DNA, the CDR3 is TGCGCCAGCAGCTTGGTCGGGACTAGTAAGTCCTACAATGAGCAGTTCTTC. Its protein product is CASSLVGTSKSYNEQFF.

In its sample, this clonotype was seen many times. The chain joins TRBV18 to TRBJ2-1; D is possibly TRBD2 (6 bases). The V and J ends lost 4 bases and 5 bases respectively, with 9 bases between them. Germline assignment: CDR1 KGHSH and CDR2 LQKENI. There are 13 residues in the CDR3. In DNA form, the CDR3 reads TGTGCCAGCTCACAACTAGCAAACAATGAGCAGTTCTTC. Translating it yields CASSQLANNEQFF.

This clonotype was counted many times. The CDR3 region is CASSAFLAGYTGANVLTF. The CDR3, as DNA: TGTGCCAGCAGTGCGTTCCTAGCGGGATACACTGGGGCCAACGTCCTGACTTTC. The genes are TRBV12-3 or TRBV12-4 and TRBJ2-6; 9 nucleotides match TRBD2. The CDR3 length is 18 residues. After removal of 5 bases from V and 2 bases from J, the junction contained 10 bases not matched to a gene.

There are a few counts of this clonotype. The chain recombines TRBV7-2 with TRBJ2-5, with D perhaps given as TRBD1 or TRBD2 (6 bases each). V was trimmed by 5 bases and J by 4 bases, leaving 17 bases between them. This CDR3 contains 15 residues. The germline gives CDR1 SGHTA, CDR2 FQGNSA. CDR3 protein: CASSPGPRGPETQYF. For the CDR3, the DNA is TGTGCCAGCAGCCCGGGCCCCCGGGGGCCAGAGACCCAGTACTTC.

The CDR3: CASSGGGGTQYF. CDR3 sequence (DNA): TGTGCCAGCAGTGGGGGGGGAGGTACGCAGTATTTT. This chain connects TRBV7-2 to TRBJ2-3, with 7 bases identical to TRBD2. CDR1 is SGHTA and CDR2 is FQGNSA in the germline V gene. V trimming: 6 bases; J trimming: 8 bases; junction bases outside the gene matches: 5. The CDR3 is made up of 12 amino acids.

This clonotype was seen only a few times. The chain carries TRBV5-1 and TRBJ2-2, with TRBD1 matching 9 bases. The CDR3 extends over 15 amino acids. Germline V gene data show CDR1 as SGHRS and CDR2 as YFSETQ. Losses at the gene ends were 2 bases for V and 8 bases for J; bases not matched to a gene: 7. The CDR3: CASSFATGGSGELFF. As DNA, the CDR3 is TGCGCCAGCAGCTTTGCAACAGGGGGCAGTGGGGAGCTGTTTTTT.

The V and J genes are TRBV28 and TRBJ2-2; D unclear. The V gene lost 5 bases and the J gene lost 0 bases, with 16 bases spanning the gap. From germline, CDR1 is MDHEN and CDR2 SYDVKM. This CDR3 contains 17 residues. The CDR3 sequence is CASSQTLTGANTGELFF. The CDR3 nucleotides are TGTGCCAGCAGTCAGACCTTGACTGGCGCGAACACCGGGGAGCTGTTTTTT. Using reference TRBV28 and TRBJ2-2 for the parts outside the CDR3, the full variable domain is DVKVTQSSRYLVKRTGEKVFLECVQDMDHENMFWYRQDPGLGLRLIYFSYDVKMKEKGDIPEGYSVSREKKERFSLILESASTNQTSMYLCASSQTLTGANTGELFFGEGSRLTVL.

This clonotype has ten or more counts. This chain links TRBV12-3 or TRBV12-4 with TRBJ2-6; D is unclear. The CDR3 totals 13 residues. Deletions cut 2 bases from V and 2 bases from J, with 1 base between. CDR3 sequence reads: CASSLTGANVLTF. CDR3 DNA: TGTGCCAGCAGTTTAACTGGGGCCAACGTCCTGACTTTC.

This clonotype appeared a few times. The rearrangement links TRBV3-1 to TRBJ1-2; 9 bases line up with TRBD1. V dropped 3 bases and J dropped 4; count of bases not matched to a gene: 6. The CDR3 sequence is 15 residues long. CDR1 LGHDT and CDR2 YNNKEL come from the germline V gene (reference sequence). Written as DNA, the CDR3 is TGTGCCAGCAGCCACGGACGGACAGGGGTCTATGGCTACACCTTC. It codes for CASSHGRTGVYGYTF.

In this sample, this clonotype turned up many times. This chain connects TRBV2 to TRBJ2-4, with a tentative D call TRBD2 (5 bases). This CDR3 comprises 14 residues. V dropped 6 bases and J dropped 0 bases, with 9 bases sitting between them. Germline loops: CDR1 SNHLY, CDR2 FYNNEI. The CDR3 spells CASSGELAKNIQYF. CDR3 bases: TGTGCCAGCAGCGGGGAGCTAGCCAAAAACATTCAGTACTTC.

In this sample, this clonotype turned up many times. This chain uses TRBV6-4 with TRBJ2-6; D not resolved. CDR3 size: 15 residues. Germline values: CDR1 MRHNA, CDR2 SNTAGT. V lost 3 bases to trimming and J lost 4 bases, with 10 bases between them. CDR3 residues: CASSEESGGANVLTF. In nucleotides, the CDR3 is TGTGCCAGCAGTGAAGAATCGGGCGGGGCCAACGTCCTGACTTTC.

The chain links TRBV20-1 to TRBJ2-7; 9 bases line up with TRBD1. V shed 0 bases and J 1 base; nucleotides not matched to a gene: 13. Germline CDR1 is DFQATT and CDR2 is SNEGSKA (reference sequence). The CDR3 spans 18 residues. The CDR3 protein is CSARDQDRGWAGSYEQYF. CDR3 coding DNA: TGCAGTGCTAGAGATCAGGACAGGGGCTGGGCTGGTTCCTACGAGCAGTACTTC.

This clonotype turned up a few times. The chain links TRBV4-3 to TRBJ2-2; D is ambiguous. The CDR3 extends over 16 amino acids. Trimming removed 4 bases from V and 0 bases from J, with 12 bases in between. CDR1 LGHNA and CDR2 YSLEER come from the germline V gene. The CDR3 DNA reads TGCGCCAGCAGCCTTCTTCTTGAAGCGAACACCGGGGAGCTGTTTTTT. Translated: CASSLLLEANTGELFF.

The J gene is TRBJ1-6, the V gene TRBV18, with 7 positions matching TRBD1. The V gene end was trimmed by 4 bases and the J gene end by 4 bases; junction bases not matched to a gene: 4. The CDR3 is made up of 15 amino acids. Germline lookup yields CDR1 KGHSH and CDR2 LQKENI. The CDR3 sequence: CASSLAGGYNSPLHF. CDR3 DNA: TGTGCCAGCTCACTAGCAGGGGGGTATAATTCACCCCTCCACTTT.

The CDR3 coding sequence is TGTGCCAGCAGCCCGGCCGCCGGGGAGCAGTACTTC. This codes for CASSPAAGEQYF. J is TRBJ2-7 and V is TRBV6-6, with unresolved D. The germline V and J ends were trimmed by 6 bases and 7 bases, with 13 bases remaining between them. The CDR3 sequence is 12 residues long. Germline values: CDR1 MNHNY, CDR2 SVGAGI (reference sequence).

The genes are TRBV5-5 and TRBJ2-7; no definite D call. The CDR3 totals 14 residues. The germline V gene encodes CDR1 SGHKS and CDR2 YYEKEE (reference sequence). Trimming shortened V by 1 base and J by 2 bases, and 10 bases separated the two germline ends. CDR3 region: CASSLTAPTYEQYF. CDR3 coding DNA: TGTGCCAGCAGCTTGACCGCCCCAACCTACGAGCAGTACTTC. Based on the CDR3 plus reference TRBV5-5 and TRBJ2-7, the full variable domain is DAGVTQSPTHLIKTRGQQVTLRCSPISGHKSVSWYQQVLGQGPQFIFQYYEKEERGRGNFPDRFSARQFPNYSSELNVNALLLGDSALYLCASSLTAPTYEQYFGPGTRLTVT.

DNA for the CDR3: TGCGCCAGCAGCCAAGAAAGACGAAGGAACACCGGGGAGCTGTTTTTT. Its translation: CASSQERRRNTGELFF. V usage is TRBV4-3 and J usage is TRBJ2-2; no definite D call. The germline V gene encodes CDR1 LGHNA and CDR2 YSLEER. The germline V and J ends were trimmed by 0 bases and 1 base, with 9 bases remaining between them. The CDR3 runs to 16 residues.

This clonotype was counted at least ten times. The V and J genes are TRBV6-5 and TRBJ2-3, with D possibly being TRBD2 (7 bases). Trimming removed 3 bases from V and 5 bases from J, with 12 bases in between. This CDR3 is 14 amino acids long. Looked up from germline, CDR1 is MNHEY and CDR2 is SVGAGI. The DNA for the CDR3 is TGTGCCAGCAGTTATGGGGGGGCCAAAGATACGCAGTATTTT. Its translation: CASSYGGAKDTQYF.

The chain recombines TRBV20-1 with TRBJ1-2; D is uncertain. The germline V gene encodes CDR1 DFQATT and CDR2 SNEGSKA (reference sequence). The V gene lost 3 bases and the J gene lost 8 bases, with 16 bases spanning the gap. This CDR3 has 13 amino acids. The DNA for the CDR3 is TGCAGTGCTAGTCCCTCTATCCCCCAGGGCTACACCTTC. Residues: CSASPSIPQGYTF.

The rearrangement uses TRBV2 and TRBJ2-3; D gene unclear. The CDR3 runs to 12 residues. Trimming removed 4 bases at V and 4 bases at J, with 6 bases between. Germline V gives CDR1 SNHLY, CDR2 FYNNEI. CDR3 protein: CASSGNADTQYF. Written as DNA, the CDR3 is TGTGCCAGCAGTGGTAATGCAGATACGCAGTATTTT. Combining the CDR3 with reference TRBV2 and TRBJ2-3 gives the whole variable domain EPEVTQTPSHQVTQMGQEVILRCVPISNHLYFYWYRQILGQKVEFLVSFYNNEISEKSEIFDDQFSVERPDGSNFTLKIRSTKLEDSAMYFCASSGNADTQYFGPGTRLTVL.